The clone carrying this TCR beta chain was detected a few times. This record belongs to a study of T-cell reconstitution after alpha-beta-depleted transplantation in children. With 1 base removed from V and 6 bases from J, the gap between germline ends came to 10 bases. Germline V gives CDR1 SGHKS, CDR2 YYEKEE (reference sequence). The CDR3 has 14 residues. The TCRbeta library was prepared with unique molecular identifiers. TCRdb passed the PCR reads through MiXCR, listing each CDR3 protein once. Of approximately 390,000 distinct CDR3 sequences listed, 11% are singletons. This sequence joins TRBV5-5 and TRBJ2-2, with TRBD1 as a possible D gene (5 bases). The material was PBMCs from the stem cell graft donor, obtained from the stem cell graft. This TCR derives from a human donor who donated a stem cell graft to a child with acute myeloid leukemia. The CDR3: CASSLSGLAGELFF. CDR3 coding DNA: TGTGCCAGCAGCTTGTCAGGGCTGGCCGGGGAGCTGTTTTTT.